Here is one T cell receptor (beta chain) with its context. Primed by a sample-barcoded 5' primer and a J-beta primer mix, a second PCR proceeded for about 7 to 11 cycles. TCRdb reanalysed the 5' RACE reads using MiXCR and keeps one entry per CDR3 protein. The sample lists about 1,500,000 distinct CDR3 sequences; under 30% were seen once. PBMCs numbering at least 6.5 million were isolated per sample. This CDR3 region has 15 residues. V was pared by 0 bases and J by 0 bases, with 6 bases between. From germline, CDR1 is LNHNV and CDR2 YYDKDF (reference sequence). These data come from a study of blood T cells in healthy people across ages.

The chain is built from TRBV15 and TRBJ1-3; D gene ambiguous. This receptor was taken from a woman aged 30 to 39 in good health. The sequenced sample consisted of blood. CDR3 loop: CATSRDRVSGNTIYF. Here the CDR3 DNA reads TGTGCCACCAGCAGAGATCGCGTCTCTGGAAACACCATATATTTT. Complete variable domain (other parts from reference TRBV15 and TRBJ1-3): DAMVIQNPRYQVTQFGKPVTLSCSQTLNHNVMYWYQQKSSQAPKLLFHYYDKDFNNEADTPDNFQSRRPNTSFCFLDIRSPGLGDTAMYLCATSRDRVSGNTIYFGEGSWLTVV.